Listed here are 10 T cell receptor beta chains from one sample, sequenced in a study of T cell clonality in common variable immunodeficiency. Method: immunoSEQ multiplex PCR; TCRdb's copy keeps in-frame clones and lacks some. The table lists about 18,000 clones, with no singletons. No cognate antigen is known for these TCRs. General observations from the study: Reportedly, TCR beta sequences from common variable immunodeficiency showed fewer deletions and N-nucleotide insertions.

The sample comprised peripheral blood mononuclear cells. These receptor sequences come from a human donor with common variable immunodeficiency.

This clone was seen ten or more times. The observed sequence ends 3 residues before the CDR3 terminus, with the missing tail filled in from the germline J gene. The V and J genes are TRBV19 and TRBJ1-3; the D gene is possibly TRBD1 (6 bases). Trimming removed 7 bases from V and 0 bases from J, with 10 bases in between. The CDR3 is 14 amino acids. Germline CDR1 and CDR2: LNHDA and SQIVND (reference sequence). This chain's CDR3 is CASNRDHSGNTIYF. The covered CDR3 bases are TGTGCCAGTAACAGGGATCACTCTGGAAACACC.

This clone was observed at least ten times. The CDR3 loop reads CSATSGNSKNIQYF. The part of the CDR3 DNA that was read is TGCAGTGCTACCAGCGGGAATAGCAAAAACATT. The chain employs TRBV20-1 and TRBJ2-4; 7 bases map to TRBD2. Coverage ceases 3 residues before the CDR3 finishes, and the germline J gene fills in the end. Germline V gene sequence: CDR1 DFQATT, CDR2 SNEGSKA (reference sequence). The CDR3 length is 14 residues. J lost 3 bases, V lost 4 bases, and 6 bases had no gene match.

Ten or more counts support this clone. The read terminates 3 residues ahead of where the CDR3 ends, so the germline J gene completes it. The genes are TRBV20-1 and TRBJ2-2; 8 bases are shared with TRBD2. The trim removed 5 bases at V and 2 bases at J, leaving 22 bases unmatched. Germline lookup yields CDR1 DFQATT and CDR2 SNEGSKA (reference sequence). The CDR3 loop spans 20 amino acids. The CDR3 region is CSARPLLAAEWELNTGELFF. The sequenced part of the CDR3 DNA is TGCAGTGCTCGCCCCTTACTAGCGGCAGAATGGGAACTAAACACCGGGGAG.

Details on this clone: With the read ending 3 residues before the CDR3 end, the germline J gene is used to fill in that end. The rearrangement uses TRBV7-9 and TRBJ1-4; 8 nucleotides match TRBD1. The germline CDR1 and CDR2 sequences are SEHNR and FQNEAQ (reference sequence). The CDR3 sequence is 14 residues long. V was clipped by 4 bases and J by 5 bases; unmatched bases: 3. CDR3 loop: CASSWGQDNEKLFF. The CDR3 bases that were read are TGTGCCAGCAGCTGGGGACAGGACAATGAAAAA.

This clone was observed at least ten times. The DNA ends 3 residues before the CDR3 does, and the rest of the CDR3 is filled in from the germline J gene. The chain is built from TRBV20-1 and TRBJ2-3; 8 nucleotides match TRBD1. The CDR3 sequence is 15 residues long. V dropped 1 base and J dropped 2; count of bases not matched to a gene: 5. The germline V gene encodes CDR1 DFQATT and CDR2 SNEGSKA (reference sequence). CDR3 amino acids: CSARARDRNTDTQYF. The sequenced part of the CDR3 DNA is TGCAGTGCTAGAGCGCGGGACAGGAACACAGATACG.

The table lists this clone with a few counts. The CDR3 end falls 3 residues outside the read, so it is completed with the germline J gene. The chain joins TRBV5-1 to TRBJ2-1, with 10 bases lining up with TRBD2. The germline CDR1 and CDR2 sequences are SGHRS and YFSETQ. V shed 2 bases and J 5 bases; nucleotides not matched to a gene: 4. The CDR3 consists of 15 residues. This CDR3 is CASSFRLAGDNEQFF. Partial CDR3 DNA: TGCGCCAGCAGCTTTCGTCTAGCGGGAGACAATGAG.

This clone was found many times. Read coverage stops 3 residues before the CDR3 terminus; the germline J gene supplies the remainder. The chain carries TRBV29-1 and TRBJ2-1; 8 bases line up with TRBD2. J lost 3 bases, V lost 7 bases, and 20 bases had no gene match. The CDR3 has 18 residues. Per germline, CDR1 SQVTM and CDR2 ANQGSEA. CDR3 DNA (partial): TGCAGCGCCCGAGTATTAGATAGCGGGATCAGAGGCTACAATGAG. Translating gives CSARVLDSGIRGYNE. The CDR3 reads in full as CSARVLDSGIRGYNEQFF.

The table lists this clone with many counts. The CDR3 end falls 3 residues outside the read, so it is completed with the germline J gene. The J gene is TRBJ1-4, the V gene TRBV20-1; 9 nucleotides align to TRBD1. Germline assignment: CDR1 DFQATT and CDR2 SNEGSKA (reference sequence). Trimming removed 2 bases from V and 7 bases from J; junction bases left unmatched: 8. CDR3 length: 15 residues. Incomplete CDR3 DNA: TGCAGTGCTAGAACCATGACAGGGGGTTTTGAAAAA. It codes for CSARTMTGGFEK. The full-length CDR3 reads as CSARTMTGGFEKLFF.

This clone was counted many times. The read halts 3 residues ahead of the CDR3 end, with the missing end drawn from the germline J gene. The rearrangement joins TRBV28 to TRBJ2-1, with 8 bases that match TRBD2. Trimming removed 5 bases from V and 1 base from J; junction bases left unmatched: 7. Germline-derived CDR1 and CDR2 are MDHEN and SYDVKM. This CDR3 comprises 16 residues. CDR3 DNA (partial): TGTGCCAGCAGTCGGAGCGGGAGCGGATCCTACAATGAG. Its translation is CASSRSGSGSYNE. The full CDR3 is CASSRSGSGSYNEQFF. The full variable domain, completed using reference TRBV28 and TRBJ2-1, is DVKVTQSSRYLVKRTGEKVFLECVQDMDHENMFWYRQDPGLGLRLIYFSYDVKMKEKGDIPEGYSVSREKKERFSLILESASTNQTSMYLCASSRSGSGSYNEQFFGPGTRLTVL.

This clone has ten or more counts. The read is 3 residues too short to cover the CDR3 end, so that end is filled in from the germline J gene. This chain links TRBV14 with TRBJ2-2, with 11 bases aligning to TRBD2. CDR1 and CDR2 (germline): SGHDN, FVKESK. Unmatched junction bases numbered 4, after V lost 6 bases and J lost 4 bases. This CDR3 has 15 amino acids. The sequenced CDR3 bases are TGTGCCAGCAGGGCTAGCGGGAGGAGCACCGGGGAG. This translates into CASRASGRSTGE. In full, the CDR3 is CASRASGRSTGELFF.